A single T cell receptor (beta chain) is shown here with its context. Germline V gives CDR1 SEHNR, CDR2 FQNEAQ (reference sequence). The V end was cut by 5 bases, the J end by 10 bases, with 12 bases between. The CDR3 runs to 12 residues. TCRdb recomputed calls from the RT-PCR reads with MiXCR, one row per CDR3 protein. The sample consists of just under 550,000 distinct CDR3 sequences, roughly a quarter of them appearing once. The data derive from a study of response to subunit inactivated influenza vaccine. The sample was also reused in another study, on T cells expressing NK-cell markers. That source notes: Making the TCR beta cDNA relied on 5'RACE template switching with UMIs. All TCR beta repertoires analysed originated from sorted CD3+CD56+NKG2C+, CD3+CD56+NKG2C- and CD3+CD56-NKG2C+ T cells. Alpha-beta TCR T cells were the sole sorting target in several experiments, owing to an anti-gamma-delta TCR antibody. Each of six donors carried dominant NKG2C+ clonotypes accounting for about 1.0-8% of CD8+ T cells. The study found these clonotypes also leading the CD3+CD56-NKG2C+ fraction in a few donors.

This sequence was found in a man aged 50 to 59 who received an inactivated influenza vaccine. V gene TRBV7-9 combines with J gene TRBJ2-1, with D possibly being TRBD1 (6 bases). The source was CD4+ T cells sorted from PBMCs, collected 11 to 12 days after vaccination. The CDR3 loop reads CASSNDRLEQFF. The CDR3 region has the DNA TGTGCCAGCAGCAATGACAGGCTCGAGCAGTTCTTC.